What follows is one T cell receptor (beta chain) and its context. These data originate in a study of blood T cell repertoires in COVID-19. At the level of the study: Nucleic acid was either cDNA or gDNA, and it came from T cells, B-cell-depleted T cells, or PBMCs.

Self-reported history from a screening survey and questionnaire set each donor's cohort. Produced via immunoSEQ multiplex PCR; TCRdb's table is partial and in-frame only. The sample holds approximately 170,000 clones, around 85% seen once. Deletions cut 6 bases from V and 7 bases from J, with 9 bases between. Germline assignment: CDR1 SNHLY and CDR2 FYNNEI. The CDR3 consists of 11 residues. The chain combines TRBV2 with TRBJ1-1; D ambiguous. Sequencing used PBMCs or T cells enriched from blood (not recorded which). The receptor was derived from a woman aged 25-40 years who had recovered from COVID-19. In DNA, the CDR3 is TGTGCCAGCAGGCGTAGCAGTGAAGCTTTCTTT. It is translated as CASRRSSEAFF.